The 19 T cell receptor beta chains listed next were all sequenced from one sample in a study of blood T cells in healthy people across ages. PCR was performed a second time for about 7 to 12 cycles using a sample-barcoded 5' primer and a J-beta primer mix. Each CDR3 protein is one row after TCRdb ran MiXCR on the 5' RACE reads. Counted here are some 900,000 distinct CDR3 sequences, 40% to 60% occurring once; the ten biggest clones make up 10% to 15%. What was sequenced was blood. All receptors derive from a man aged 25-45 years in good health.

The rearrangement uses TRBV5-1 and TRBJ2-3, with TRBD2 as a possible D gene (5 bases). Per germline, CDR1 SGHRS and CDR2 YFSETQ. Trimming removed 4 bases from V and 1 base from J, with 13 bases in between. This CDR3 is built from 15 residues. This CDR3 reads CASSISRGRTDTQYF. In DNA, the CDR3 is TGCGCCAGCAGCATAAGCCGGGGTCGCACAGATACGCAGTATTTT.

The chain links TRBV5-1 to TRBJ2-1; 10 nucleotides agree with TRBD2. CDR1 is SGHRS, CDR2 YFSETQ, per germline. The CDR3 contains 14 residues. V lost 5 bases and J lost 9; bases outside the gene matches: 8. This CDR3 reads CASRNLAGAPEQFF. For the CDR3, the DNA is TGCGCCAGCAGGAACCTAGCGGGGGCACCTGAGCAGTTCTTC.

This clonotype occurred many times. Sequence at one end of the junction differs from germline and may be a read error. CDR3 sequence (DNA): TGCGCCACCTCCGGCACAGATACGCAGTATTTT. This encodes CATSGTDTQYF. The V gene is TRBV24-1, the J gene TRBJ2-3; D is ambiguous. Germline lookup yields CDR1 KGHDR and CDR2 SFDVKD. This CDR3 region has 11 residues.

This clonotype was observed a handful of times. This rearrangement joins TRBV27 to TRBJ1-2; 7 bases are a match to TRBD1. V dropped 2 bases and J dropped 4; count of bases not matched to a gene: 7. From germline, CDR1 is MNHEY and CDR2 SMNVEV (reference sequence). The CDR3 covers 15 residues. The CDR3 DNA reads TGTGCCAGCAGTTTACGAGGGGGCCTGGTCTATGGCTACACCTTC. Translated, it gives CASSLRGGLVYGYTF.

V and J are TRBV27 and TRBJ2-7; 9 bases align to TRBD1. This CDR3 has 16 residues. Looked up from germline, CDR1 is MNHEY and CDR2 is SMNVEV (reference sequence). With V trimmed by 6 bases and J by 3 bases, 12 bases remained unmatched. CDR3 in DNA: TGTGCCAGCAGCCCCGCGGTCGGGGACAGGGACTACGAGCAGTACTTC. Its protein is CASSPAVGDRDYEQYF.

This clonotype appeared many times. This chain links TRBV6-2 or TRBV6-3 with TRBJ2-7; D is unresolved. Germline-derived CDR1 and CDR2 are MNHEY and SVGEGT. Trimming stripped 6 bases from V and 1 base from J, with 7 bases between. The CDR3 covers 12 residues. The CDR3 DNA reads TGTGCCAGCAGCCGACCATCCTACGAGCAGTACTTC. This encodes CASSRPSYEQYF.

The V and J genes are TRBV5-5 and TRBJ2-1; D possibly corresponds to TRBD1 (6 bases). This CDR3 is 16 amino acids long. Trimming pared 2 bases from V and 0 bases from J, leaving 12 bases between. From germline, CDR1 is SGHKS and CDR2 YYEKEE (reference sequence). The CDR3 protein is CASSFRQAYSYNEQFF. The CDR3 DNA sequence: TGTGCCAGCAGCTTCAGACAGGCCTACTCCTACAATGAGCAGTTCTTC.

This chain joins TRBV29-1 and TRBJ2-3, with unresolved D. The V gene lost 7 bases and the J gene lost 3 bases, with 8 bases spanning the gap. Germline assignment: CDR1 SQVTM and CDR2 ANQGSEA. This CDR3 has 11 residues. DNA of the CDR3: TGCAGCGCCGATCAGACAGATACGCAGTATTTT. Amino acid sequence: CSADQTDTQYF.

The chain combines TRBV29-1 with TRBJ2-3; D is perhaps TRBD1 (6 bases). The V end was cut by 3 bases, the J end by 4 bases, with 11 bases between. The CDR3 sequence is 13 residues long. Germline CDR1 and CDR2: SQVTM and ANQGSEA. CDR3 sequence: CSVDRGVPDTQYF. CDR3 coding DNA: TGCAGCGTTGACAGGGGTGTGCCAGATACGCAGTATTTT.

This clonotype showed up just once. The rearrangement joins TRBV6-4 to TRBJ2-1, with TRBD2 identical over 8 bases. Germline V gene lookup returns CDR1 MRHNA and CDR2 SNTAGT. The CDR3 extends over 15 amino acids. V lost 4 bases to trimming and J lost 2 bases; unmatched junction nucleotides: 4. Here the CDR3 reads CASSAREGPYNEQFF. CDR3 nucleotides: TGTGCCAGCAGTGCCCGGGAGGGCCCCTACAATGAGCAGTTCTTC.

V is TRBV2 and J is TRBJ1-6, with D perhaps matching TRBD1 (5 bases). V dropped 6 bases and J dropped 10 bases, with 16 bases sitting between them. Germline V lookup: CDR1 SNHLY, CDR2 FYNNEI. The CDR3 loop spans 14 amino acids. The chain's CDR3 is CASSPDRVKSPLHF. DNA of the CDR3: TGTGCCAGCAGCCCCGACAGAGTAAAGTCACCCCTCCACTTT.

In DNA, the CDR3 is TGCAGTGCTATCCTAGTCAAAGAGACCCAGTACTTC. The encoded protein is CSAILVKETQYF. V usage is TRBV20-1 and J usage is TRBJ2-5; unclear D gene. This CDR3 spans 12 amino acids. The V end lost 4 bases, the J end lost 3 bases, and 9 bases lay between the germline ends. Germline V lookup: CDR1 DFQATT, CDR2 SNEGSKA (reference sequence).

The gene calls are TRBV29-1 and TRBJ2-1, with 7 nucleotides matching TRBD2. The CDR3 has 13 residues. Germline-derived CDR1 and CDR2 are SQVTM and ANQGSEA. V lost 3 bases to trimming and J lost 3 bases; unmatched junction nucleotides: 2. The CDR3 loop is CSVDVAGYNEQFF. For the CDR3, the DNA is TGCAGCGTTGATGTAGCGGGCTACAATGAGCAGTTCTTC.

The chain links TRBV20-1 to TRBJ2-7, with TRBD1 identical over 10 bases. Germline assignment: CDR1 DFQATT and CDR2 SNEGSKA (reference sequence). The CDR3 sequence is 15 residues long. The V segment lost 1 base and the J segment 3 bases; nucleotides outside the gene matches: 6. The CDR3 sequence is CSARGVRDRGYEQYF. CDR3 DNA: TGCAGTGCTAGAGGGGTTCGGGACAGGGGCTACGAGCAGTACTTC.

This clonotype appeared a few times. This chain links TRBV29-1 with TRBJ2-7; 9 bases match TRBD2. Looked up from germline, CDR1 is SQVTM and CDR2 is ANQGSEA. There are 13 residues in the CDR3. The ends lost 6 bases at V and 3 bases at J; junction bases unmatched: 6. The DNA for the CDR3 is TGCAGCGTCGTCGGAGCGGGGGGCTACGAGCAGTACTTC. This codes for CSVVGAGGYEQYF.

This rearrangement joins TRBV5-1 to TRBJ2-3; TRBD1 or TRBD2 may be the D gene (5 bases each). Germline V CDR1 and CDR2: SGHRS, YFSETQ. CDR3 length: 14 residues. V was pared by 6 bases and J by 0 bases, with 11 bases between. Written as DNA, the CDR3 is TGCGCCAGCAACATCCGGGACAGCACAGATACGCAGTATTTT. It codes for CASNIRDSTDTQYF.

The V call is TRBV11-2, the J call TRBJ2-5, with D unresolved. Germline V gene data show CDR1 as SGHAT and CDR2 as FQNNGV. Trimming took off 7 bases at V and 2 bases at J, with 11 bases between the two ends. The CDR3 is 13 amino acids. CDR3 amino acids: CASTLGVQETQYF. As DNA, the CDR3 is TGTGCCAGCACCCTTGGCGTACAAGAGACCCAGTACTTC. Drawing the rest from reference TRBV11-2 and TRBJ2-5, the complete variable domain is EAGVAQSPRYKIIEKRQSVAFWCNPISGHATLYWYQQILGQGPKLLIQFQNNGVVDDSQLPKDRFSAERLKGVDSTLKIQPAKLEDSAVYLCASTLGVQETQYFGPGTRLLVL.

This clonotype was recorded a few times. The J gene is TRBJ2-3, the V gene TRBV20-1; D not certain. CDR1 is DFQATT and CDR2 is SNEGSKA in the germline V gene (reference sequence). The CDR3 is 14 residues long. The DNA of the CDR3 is TGCAGCGCCGCCGGATCCAAGCCCGCAGATACGCAGTATTTT. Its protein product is CSAAGSKPADTQYF.

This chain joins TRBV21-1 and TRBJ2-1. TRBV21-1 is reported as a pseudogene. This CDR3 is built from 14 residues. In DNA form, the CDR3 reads TGTGCCAGCAGCAAGGGGAGCTCCTACAATGAGCAGTTCTTC. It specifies CASSKGSSYNEQFF.